This record looks at one TCR beta chain sequence and its context. Its antigen remains unidentified. Clones were sequenced by immunoSEQ multiplex PCR, and TCRdb holds only the in-frame ones, with some missing. Counted here are about 680,000 clones, roughly 90% occurring once; the ten biggest clones make up about 1.5%. The data belong to a study of Ad26.COV2.S vaccination and SARS-CoV-2 variants. Study-wide points: Total responses of T cells may have been underestimated by the analyses of TCR breadth and depth.

CDR1 and CDR2 from the germline V gene are MNHEY and SVGAGI. The ends lost 2 bases at V and 4 bases at J; junction bases unmatched: 5. This CDR3 has 16 amino acids. Treatment here: some 20 received Ad26.COV2.S at low or high dose, single or two shots; 5 received placebo; per-sample allocation not given. Sample collection was performed on day 63 after the first vaccine or placebo injection. The sequences come from peripheral blood, collected in a trial of Ad26.COV2.S vaccine versus placebo. J is TRBJ2-2 and V is TRBV6-5, with TRBD2 identical over 9 bases. The clonotype was recovered from a person aged 18-60 years who received the Ad26.COV2.S COVID-19 vaccine or a placebo. The CDR3 DNA reads as TGTGCCAGCAGTTACCCCTCAGCGGGAGGCACCGGGGAGCTGTTTTTT. Protein product: CASSYPSAGGTGELFF.